This T cell receptor (beta chain) was documented in a study of human T cells and chemical hapten exposure. Study-wide context: Per-sample TCR yield variability stemmed mainly from small pooled library volume differences. Study results and limitations: The number of TCRs above 1 in 1000 frequency did not change after DPC sensitization.

CDR1 is MNHEY, CDR2 SVGAGI, per germline. V lost 2 bases to trimming and J lost 8 bases, with 12 bases between them. The CDR3 extends over 13 amino acids. Time point noted: pre-sensitization, week 0. Described treatment: therapeutic diphenylcyclopropenone sensitization with weekly scalp DPC. Note on this clonotype: As yet, its antigen is unknown.

Via MiXCR, TCRdb re-called the RACE reads, giving one row per CDR3 protein. Among a few hundred thousand distinct CDR3 sequences listed, over 7.5% were seen once. This chain uses TRBV6-5 with TRBJ1-2; D ambiguous. This receptor was identified in a man aged 18 to 29 with alopecia areata. Some clones in this sample may be carry-over from other donors' samples. The sample consisted of whole blood, taken in connection with sensitization to the hapten diphenylcyclopropenone (DPC). The CDR3 region has the DNA TGTGCCAGCAGTTACGACGCTACCGGGGGCTACACCTTC. Encoded protein: CASSYDATGGYTF.